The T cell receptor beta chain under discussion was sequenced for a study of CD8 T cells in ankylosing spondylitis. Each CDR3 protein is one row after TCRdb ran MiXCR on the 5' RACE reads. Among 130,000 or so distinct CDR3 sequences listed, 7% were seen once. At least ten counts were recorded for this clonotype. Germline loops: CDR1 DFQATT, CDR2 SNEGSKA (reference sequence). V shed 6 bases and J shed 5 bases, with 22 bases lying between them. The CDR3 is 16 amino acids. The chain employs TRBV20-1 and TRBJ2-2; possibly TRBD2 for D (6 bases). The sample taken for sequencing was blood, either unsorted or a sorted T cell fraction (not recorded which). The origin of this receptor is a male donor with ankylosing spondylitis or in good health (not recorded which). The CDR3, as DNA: TGCAGTGCGACCAGAGGGTTTCTAGCGTTAACCGGGGAGCTGTTTTTT. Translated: CSATRGFLALTGELFF.